This T cell receptor (beta chain) was recovered during a study of blood T cell repertoires in COVID-19. About the research overall: From the United States, Italy and Spain came samples of acute and convalescent COVID-19. PBMCs, B-cell-depleted T cells, or T cells provided the cDNA or gDNA that made up the material.

This clone was seen a handful of times. In the original workflow: From reference gene primer amplification, estimates of nucleated cell counts were derived. Profiled with immunoSEQ multiplex PCR; TCRdb holds only in-frame clones, not every one. V, J and clone size reflect that table, while D and trimming were determined from the DNA. The table has about 100,000 clones, 88% seen once. V lost 4 bases to trimming and J lost 3 bases; unmatched junction nucleotides: 9. The CDR3 totals 15 residues. In germline, CDR1 is LNHDA, CDR2 SQIVND (reference sequence). Sample: peripheral blood. V is TRBV19 and J is TRBJ2-7; 7 nucleotides align to TRBD2. The TCR sequence derives from an elderly man with acute or convalescent COVID-19. CDR3 region: CASSSSAGSNYEQYF. The CDR3 region has the DNA TGTGCCAGTAGTAGCTCAGCGGGGTCAAACTACGAGCAGTACTTC.